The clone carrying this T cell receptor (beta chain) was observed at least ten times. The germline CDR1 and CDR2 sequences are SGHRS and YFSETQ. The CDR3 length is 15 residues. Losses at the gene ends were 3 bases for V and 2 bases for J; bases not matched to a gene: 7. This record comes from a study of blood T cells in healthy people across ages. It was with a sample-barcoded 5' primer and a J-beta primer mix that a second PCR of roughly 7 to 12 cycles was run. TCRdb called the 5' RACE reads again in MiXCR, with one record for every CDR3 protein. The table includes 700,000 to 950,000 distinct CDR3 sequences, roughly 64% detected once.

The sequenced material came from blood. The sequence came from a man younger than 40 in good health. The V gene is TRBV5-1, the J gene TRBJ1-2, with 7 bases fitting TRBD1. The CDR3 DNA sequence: TGCGCCAGCAGCTCCCGACAGGGTAGAAACTATGGCTACACCTTC. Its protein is CASSSRQGRNYGYTF.